The entry below gives a single TCR beta chain sequence along with its context. Its binding antigen is unknown. No quality values exist for individual bases; no much larger clone is one base distant. The germline V end is reduced by 0 bases and the J end by 10 bases; junction bases left unmatched: 10. The CDR3, cysteine through phenylalanine, is 15 amino acids long. Kept here is only the CDR3 DNA, which spans 45 bases and is read in frame from base 1. The germline V gene gives CDR1 as MNHEY and CDR2 as SVGAGI. The collaborating institutions used their own protocols to collect whole blood in K2EDTA tubes. Collaborator samples were shipped for TCRbeta analysis as frozen whole blood, isolated PBMCs, or DNA extracted from either sample type. The immunoSEQ Assay, a bias-controlled multiplex PCR, was used to amplify TCRbeta CDR3 regions from genomic DNA. The paper's data handling went like this. Nucleated cell counts per sample were estimated from amplification of reference gene primers within the assay. Sequence reads were collapsed and filtered to measure the absolute abundance of every unique TCRbeta CDR3 rearrangement. For each sample, productive Simpson clonality was calculated as the square root of Simpson's diversity index across productive rearrangements. Imported from immuneACCESS, the table was reduced by TCRdb to in-frame sequences with V and J called. These copies leave out some clones; in studies compared against another copy, an unresolved V gene accounts for under half, and the cause of the remainder is not known. Clone size and the V and J calls come from that table; the DNA yielded D and trimming. The sample data list more than 70,000 clones, and 85% to 95% of these were observed just once. 3.9% of the sample is taken by the ten largest.

This entry is derived from a study of blood T cell repertoires in COVID-19 (dated by TCRdb to 2020 to 2022). A note on the overall study: Collaborator samples came from the United States, Italy and Spain and covered acute and convalescent phases of COVID-19. The material from the prospective study consisted of cDNA or gDNA derived from T cells, B-cell-depleted T cells, or PBMCs. Deeply sampled blood TCRbeta repertoires from subjects exposed to, actively infected with, or recovered from COVID-19 were included in the dataset. The repertoires were released in a freely available public database intended as a resource for research on the immune response to SARS-CoV-2. The samples were drawn from two sources: the first 160 participants of the ongoing ImmuneRACE study, and 1,000 to 1,500 subjects contributed by 6 global collaborators. The sample metadata nearly always contained a de-identified subject ID, COVID-19 status, age in years and sex. HLA class I and class II types, where available, came from metadata supplied by the sample provider rather than from assay-based typing. The study at large found these results: The quantity of clinical and demographic metadata differed by source and by participant and was supplied without curation.

The sequence derives from a woman between 45 and 60 years old in a cohort sampled during active COVID-19. Sequencing was carried out using peripheral blood. The chain couples TRBV6-5 to TRBJ1-1; TRBD1 lines up with 8 middle nucleotides. The bases are TGTGCCAGCAGTTACTCGATCCCTGGACAGGGAGGAGCTTTCTTT. Its amino acids are CASSYSIPGQGGAFF.